One and the same sample provided the 10 T cell receptor beta chains below, sequenced in a study of T cell responses to AZD1222 COVID-19 vaccine. Repertoires were generated with immunoSEQ multiplex PCR, while TCRdb's copy carries only in-frame clones and drops some. The sample lists 150,000 to 190,000 clones, over 80% seen once, with about 8.9% in the top ten. Here the sequenced sample was peripheral blood, taken 28 days after the second AZD1222 dose. The receptor source for this set is an adult who received the AZD1222 COVID-19 vaccine.

The V gene is TRBV28, the J gene TRBJ2-2; 10 nucleotides agree with TRBD1. The V gene end was trimmed by 5 bases and the J gene end by 7 bases; junction bases not matched to a gene: 4. CDR3 length: 14 residues. Germline loops: CDR1 MDHEN, CDR2 SYDVKM. CDR3: CASSRDRGIGELFF. The CDR3 coding sequence is TGTGCCAGCAGTCGGGACAGGGGAATCGGGGAGCTGTTTTTT.

This clone turned up a few times. The chain has TRBV2 and TRBJ1-1; tentative D call: TRBD1 (5 bases). CDR3 length equals 14 residues. V was cut by 8 bases and J by 1 base, with 14 bases left in between. CDR1 and CDR2 from the germline V gene are SNHLY and FYNNEI. This CDR3 is CASATGTPNTEAFF. The CDR3 DNA follows: TGTGCCAGCGCGACCGGGACTCCGAACACTGAAGCTTTCTTT.

The chain recombines TRBV7-6 with TRBJ2-7; 7 bases are a match to TRBD2. V was clipped by 4 bases and J by 0 bases; unmatched bases: 12. CDR1 is SGHVS and CDR2 is FNYEAQ in the germline V gene. This CDR3 comprises 17 residues. CDR3 sequence: CASSSNLILAASYEQYF. The DNA for the CDR3 is TGTGCCAGCAGCTCAAACCTCATTCTAGCGGCCTCCTACGAGCAGTACTTC.

The chain carries TRBV15 and TRBJ2-7, with D hard to call. This CDR3 has 13 residues. V shed 0 bases and J shed 7 bases, with 10 bases lying between them. CDR1 is LNHNV and CDR2 is YYDKDF in the germline V gene (reference sequence). DNA of the CDR3: TGTGCCACCAGCAGAGATCCGTCGGAAGAGCAGTACTTC. Translation gives CATSRDPSEEQYF.

This chain links TRBV9 with TRBJ2-1; D ambiguous. The CDR3 loop spans 15 amino acids. V lost 0 bases and J 6 bases, leaving 13 bases between the germline ends. The germline V gene encodes CDR1 SGDLS and CDR2 YYNGEE. The chain's CDR3 is CASSVGETSANEQFF. CDR3 nucleotide sequence: TGTGCCAGCAGCGTAGGGGAAACTTCCGCCAATGAGCAGTTCTTC.

The V and J genes are TRBV7-2 and TRBJ2-7, with D uncertain. Germline CDR1 and CDR2: SGHTA and FQGNSA. The CDR3 is made up of 14 amino acids. Deletions cut 0 bases from V and 2 bases from J, with 8 bases between. The CDR3: CASSLAGSTYEQYF. The CDR3 DNA reads as TGTGCCAGCAGCTTAGCGGGATCTACCTACGAGCAGTACTTC.

V gene TRBV10-3 combines with J gene TRBJ1-6, with 9 bases that match TRBD1. Germline loops: CDR1 ENHRY, CDR2 SYGVKD. J gave up 0 bases and V 6 bases, and 0 bases lay outside the gene matches. The CDR3 is made up of 15 amino acids. The CDR3 reads CAIRTGGSYNSPLHF. DNA of the CDR3: TGTGCCATCAGGACAGGGGGCTCCTATAATTCACCCCTCCACTTT.

The chain is built from TRBV7-2 and TRBJ1-6; D is uncertain. Germline-derived CDR1 and CDR2 are SGHTA and FQGNSA. CDR3 length: 13 residues. The V end was cut by 10 bases, the J end by 9 bases, with 16 bases between. The DNA of the CDR3 is TGTGCCACTAGACCCCAAGGTGGTTCACCCCTCCACTTT. As protein: CATRPQGGSPLHF.

The rearrangement joins TRBV13 to TRBJ2-3; a weak D match, TRBD1 (6 bases). The CDR3 is made up of 15 amino acids. Germline V gene data show CDR1 as PRHDT and CDR2 as FYEKMQ (reference sequence). Deletions cut 2 bases from V and 3 bases from J, with 12 bases between. The CDR3 here is CASSLTRGWTDTQYF. CDR3 DNA: TGTGCCAGCAGCTTAACGAGGGGGTGGACAGATACGCAGTATTTT.

This sequence joins TRBV6-5 and TRBJ1-3; D gene unclear. The CDR3 consists of 13 residues. Deletions cut 4 bases from V and 4 bases from J, with 8 bases between. Germline V gene sequence: CDR1 MNHEY, CDR2 SVGAGI. CDR3 region: CASSSSEGNTIYF. DNA for the CDR3: TGTGCCAGCAGTTCATCGGAGGGAAACACCATATATTTT.